This TCR beta chain was found in a study of CD8+ T cells in alopecia areata (dated by TCRdb to about 2018). With respect to the entire study: Treated patients were enrolled in an open-label pilot trial of oral tofacitinib, 5 to 10 mg twice daily, for moderate-to-severe alopecia areata. Tofacitinib was given for 6 to 18 months, followed by 6 months of follow-up off drug to assess delayed response and recurrence. Disease severity in treated patients was measured with the SALT score, which quantifies the percentage of affected scalp surface area. In both human patients and the C3H/HeJ mouse model, the study applied high-throughput TCRbeta sequencing to look at T cell clonal expansion in alopecia areata. On the human side, TCRbeta sequencing was run on scalp tissue and on sorted CD4+ and CD8+ peripheral blood T cells from healthy controls and from alopecia areata patients with either patchy or totalis/universalis disease. Biopsies were taken from tofacitinib-treated patients at baseline and at 4 and 24 weeks of treatment, and a later scalp biopsy was taken in several of the tofacitinib-treated patients. Scalp clonality was compared across normal scalp (n=4), patchy alopecia areata scalp (n=8), and alopecia totalis/universalis scalp (n=8). RNA was obtained with the PAXgene miRNA kit for fixed scalp, the miRNeasy kit for PBMCs, and the RNeasy kit for mouse skin. immunoSEQ multiplex PCR using 35 Vbeta forward primers and 13 Jbeta reverse primers was used to amplify TCRbeta CDR3 regions.

This sample's time point label indicates: 4 weeks on oral tofacitinib. Explained via the paper, the treatment or condition label denotes: oral pan-JAK inhibitor, 5-10 mg twice daily. Peripheral blood and lesional scalp punch biopsies were obtained from patients with alopecia areata. PBMCs were separated by density centrifugation and stained for CD3, CD4 and CD8, after which CD4+ and CD8+ T cells were sorted on a FACSAria. What the work shows at the level of the full study, not this receptor alone: Shared TCR sequences between patients were less evident than in mice, which may be partly attributable to HLA diversity in the patient population. Higher clonality and more expanded CD8+ clones were observed in lesional scalp than in normal scalp, particularly in alopecia totalis/universalis, a finding suggestive of antigenic drive. Tofacitinib significantly lowered scalp clonality and the number of expanded CD8+ clones among the top 100 scalp clones. Because the treated cohort was small and had just a single nonresponder, larger studies are needed to establish links between baseline CD8+ expansion and response. During tofacitinib treatment, many expanded lesional clones remained in scalp and blood, and this persistence may partly explain relapse after treatment is stopped. Resident alphabeta T cells in normal human skin are also sequenced, complicating scalp TCR repertoire analysis, unlike mouse skin dominated by gammadelta T cells.

This clone has only a few counts. Its antigen is currently not known. Per-base qualities were not stored, and no clone one base away is much larger. The library was generated by the immunoSEQ multiplex PCR assay. To provide template for TCR sequencing, every sample had RNA extracted and reverse transcribed into cDNA. SuperScript III was used to make first-strand cDNA, primed with a 2:1 mix of oligo-dT and random hexamers. A synthetic immune receptor repertoire was used to assess amplification bias, and residual bias was removed computationally. The authors' pipeline ran thus. After raw reads were preprocessed to remove errors, the CDR3 was defined following IMGT conventions as running from the conserved cysteine to phenylalanine. To get clonality, Shannon entropy was normalized by log2 of the number of productive unique TCRs and the result was subtracted from 1. Scalp TCRbeta sequences were cross-referenced with sorted blood CD4 and CD8 repertoires so that the CD4 or CD8 identity of scalp clones could be inferred. TCRdb limited this immuneACCESS table to in-frame rearrangements with V and J called. A share of clones is missing; checked studies link under half to unresolved V genes, and the rest is unexplained. V, J and clone size are taken as reported in that table, and D and trimming were inferred from the DNA itself. The sample data list about 160,000 clones, and around three fifths of these were observed just once. Jointly, the top ten make up around 0.9% of the sample.

Trimming at the junction amounts to 11 bases on V and 3 bases on J, and the germline ends lie 12 bases apart. CDR1 is given as LNHDA and CDR2 as SQIVND, both from the germline V gene (reference sequence). Spanning cysteine to phenylalanine, the CDR3 consists of 12 amino acids. This entry keeps only the CDR3 DNA: 36 bases, framed from base 1. The V gene is TRBV19 and the J gene is TRBJ2-3; TRBD1 is a weak D gene call, 6 bases matching. The clonotype comes from a human donor with alopecia areata. The sample here was CD4+ T cells sorted from blood, taken at week 4, from a patient treated with tofacitinib. The bases read TGTGCCGCGAAAGGGACAACAGATACGCAGTATTTT. This codes for CAAKGTTDTQYF.